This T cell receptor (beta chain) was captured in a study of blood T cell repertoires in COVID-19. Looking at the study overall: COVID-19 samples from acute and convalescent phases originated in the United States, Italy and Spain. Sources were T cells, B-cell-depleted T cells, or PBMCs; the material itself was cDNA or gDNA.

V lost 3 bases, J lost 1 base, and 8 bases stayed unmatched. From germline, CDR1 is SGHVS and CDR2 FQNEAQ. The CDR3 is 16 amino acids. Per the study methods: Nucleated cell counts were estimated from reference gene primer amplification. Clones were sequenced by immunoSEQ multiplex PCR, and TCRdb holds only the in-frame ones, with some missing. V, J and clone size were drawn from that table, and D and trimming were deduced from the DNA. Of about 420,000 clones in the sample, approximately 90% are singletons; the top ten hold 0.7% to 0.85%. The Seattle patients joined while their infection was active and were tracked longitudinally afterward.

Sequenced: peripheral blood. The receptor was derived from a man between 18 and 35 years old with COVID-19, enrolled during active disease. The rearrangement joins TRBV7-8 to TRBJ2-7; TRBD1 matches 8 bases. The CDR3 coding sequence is TGTGCCAGCAGCTTTTCCGGGACAGGTAGTTCCTACGAGCAGTACTTC. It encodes CASSFSGTGSSYEQYF.